This TCR beta chain was sequenced during a study of radiotherapy plus CTLA-4 blockade in lung cancer. Overall study findings and caveats: After treatment with radiotherapy plus ipilimumab, TCR clones that came from the tumor expanded in blood.

The protocol was immunoSEQ multiplex PCR, while the TCRdb copy is restricted to in-frame clones and leaves out a portion. The sample has under 70,000 clones; approximately 75% are singletons. Points on this clone: Its antigen is unidentified.

CDR3 size: 15 residues. Trimming stripped 6 bases from V and 1 base from J, with 14 bases between. Germline V gene data show CDR1 as MNHEY and CDR2 as SMNVEV (reference sequence). This sequence was found in a human donor with non-small cell lung cancer who had a complete response to radiotherapy plus ipilimumab. This specimen was peripheral blood, taken from a patient treated with radiotherapy plus ipilimumab. The V gene is TRBV27, the J gene TRBJ2-3; D perhaps matches TRBD1 (6 bases). The CDR3 coding sequence is TGTGCCAGCAGAGATAACAGGGTTGGCACAGATACGCAGTATTTT. Residues: CASRDNRVGTDTQYF.